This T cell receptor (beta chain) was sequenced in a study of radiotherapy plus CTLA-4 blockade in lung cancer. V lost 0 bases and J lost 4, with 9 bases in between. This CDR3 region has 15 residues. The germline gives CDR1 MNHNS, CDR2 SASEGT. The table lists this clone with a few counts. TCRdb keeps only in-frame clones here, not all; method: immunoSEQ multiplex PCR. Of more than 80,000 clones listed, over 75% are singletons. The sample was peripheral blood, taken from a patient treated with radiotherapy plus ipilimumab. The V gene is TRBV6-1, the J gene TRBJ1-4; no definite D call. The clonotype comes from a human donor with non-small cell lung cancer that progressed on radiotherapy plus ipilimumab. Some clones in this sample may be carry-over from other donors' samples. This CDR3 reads CASSEALSSNEKLFF. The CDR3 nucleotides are TGTGCCAGCAGTGAAGCGCTGAGTAGTAATGAAAAACTGTTTTTT.